These 32 T cell receptor beta chains originate from one sample sequenced in a study of T cells after posttransplantation cyclophosphamide. Sequenced by immunoSEQ multiplex PCR; TCRdb stores in-frame clones only, minus some. The data show roughly 2,000 clones, roughly 92% seen once. Sequenced sample: naive CD8+ T cells sorted from PBMCs. These receptors came from a woman aged 55 to 70 in good health, CMV-negative, and a related stem cell transplant donor.

In nucleotides, the CDR3 is TGTGCCAGCAGCTTTAGGCAGGGGAGGGCCACGCACGAGCAGTACTTC. This gives the protein CASSFRQGRATHEQYF. This chain uses TRBV12-1 with TRBJ2-7; the table's D call, TRBD2, has no DNA check behind it. TRBV12-1 is given as a pseudogene. This CDR3 has 16 residues.

The chain joins TRBV7-2 to TRBJ2-3, with 10 bases identical to TRBD2. Germline V gene lookup returns CDR1 SGHTA and CDR2 FQGNSA. With V trimmed by 5 bases and J by 2 bases, 7 bases remained unmatched. The CDR3 is 16 residues long. DNA for the CDR3: TGTGCCAGCAGCCGACGGACTAGCGGAACCACAGATACGCAGTATTTT. As protein: CASSRRTSGTTDTQYF.

The rearrangement uses TRBV7-9 and TRBJ2-1; the match to TRBD2 covers 15 bases. V gave up 6 bases and J gave up 3 bases; unmatched junction bases: 3. The CDR3 consists of 16 residues. Looked up from germline, CDR1 is SEHNR and CDR2 is FQNEAQ (reference sequence). The CDR3 loop is CASRQGLAGGYNEQFF. In nucleotides, the CDR3 is TGTGCCAGCAGACAGGGACTAGCGGGAGGCTACAATGAGCAGTTCTTC.

The chain carries TRBV11-3 and TRBJ1-3, with 7 bases identical to TRBD1. V trimming: 3 bases; J trimming: 9 bases; junction bases outside the gene matches: 8. The germline V gene has CDR1 SGHNT and CDR2 YENEEA. This CDR3 has 14 amino acids. The CDR3 sequence: CASSFPTGRSTIYF. DNA of the CDR3: TGTGCCAGCAGCTTCCCGACAGGGAGAAGCACCATATATTTT.

This chain connects TRBV9 to TRBJ2-7; 7 bases are a match to TRBD1. There are 14 residues in the CDR3. Germline-derived CDR1 and CDR2 are SGDLS and YYNGEE. The J segment lost 7 bases and the V segment lost 0 bases, leaving 7 bases of the junction unmatched. The CDR3 coding sequence is TGTGCCAGCAGCGTAGGAGACAGGGTAGGTGAGCAGTACTTC. It encodes CASSVGDRVGEQYF.

The V and J genes are TRBV29-1 and TRBJ1-3; TRBD1 matches 9 bases. Trimming cost V 7 bases and J 8 bases; bases outside gene matches: 6. Germline assignment: CDR1 SQVTM and CDR2 ANQGSEA. The CDR3 is 12 amino acids. CDR3 in DNA: TGCAGCGCCGGGACAGGGTGGGACACCATATATTTT. It yields the protein CSAGTGWDTIYF. Complete variable domain (other parts from reference TRBV29-1 and TRBJ1-3): SAVISQKPSRDICQRGTSLTIQCQVDSQVTMMFWYRQQPGQSLTLIATANQGSEATYESGFVIDKFPISRPNLTFSTLTVSNMSPEDSSIYLCSAGTGWDTIYFGEGSWLTVV.

In its sample, this clone was seen once. This rearrangement joins TRBV29-1 to TRBJ1-1, with 8 bases lining up with TRBD1. Germline trimming cut 8 bases from V and 0 bases from J; bases unmatched to any gene: 5. Germline CDR1 reads SQVTM; CDR2 reads ANQGSEA. The CDR3 is made up of 13 amino acids. The CDR3 coding sequence is TGCAGCTTAAACAGGGGGATGAACACTGAAGCTTTCTTT. Protein sequence: CSLNRGMNTEAFF.

This chain links TRBV5-8 with TRBJ1-1, with a possible D match to TRBD1 (5 bases). The CDR3 contains 13 residues. The germline V gene has CDR1 SGHTS and CDR2 YDEGEE. V lost 2 bases and J 4 bases, leaving 9 bases between the germline ends. In DNA form, the CDR3 reads TGTGCCAGCAGCTTTGGGGGGGGCACTGAAGCTTTCTTT. This sequence encodes CASSFGGGTEAFF.

V usage is TRBV7-9 and J usage is TRBJ2-1; 8 bases are shared with TRBD2. Germline assignment: CDR1 SEHNR and CDR2 FQNEAQ (reference sequence). With V trimmed by 1 base and J by 9 bases, 5 bases remained unmatched. The CDR3 is 14 residues long. In DNA form, the CDR3 reads TGTGCCAGCAGCTTAGATATAGCGGGGCGTGAGCAGTTCTTC. Translated, it gives CASSLDIAGREQFF.

This clone was observed a single time. The genes are TRBV19 and TRBJ2-1; D uncertain. The V gene's germline CDR1 is LNHDA and CDR2 SQIVND (reference sequence). The CDR3 is 11 amino acids. V was cut by 5 bases and J by 3 bases, with 2 bases left in between. The CDR3 DNA follows: TGTGCCAGTAGTTACTACAATGAGCAGTTCTTC. Translating it yields CASSYYNEQFF.

V is TRBV7-9 and J is TRBJ2-3, with D possibly TRBD2 on 6 matching bases. The CDR3 spans 17 residues. V was trimmed by 1 base and J by 0 bases, leaving 14 bases between them. CDR1 and CDR2 (germline): SEHNR, FQNEAQ (reference sequence). In DNA, the CDR3 is TGTGCCAGCAGCTTAGTCGGAGCGGGCCATAGCACAGATACGCAGTATTTT. As protein: CASSLVGAGHSTDTQYF.

The J gene is TRBJ2-1, the V gene TRBV7-6, with TRBD2 as a possible D gene (6 bases). V gave up 7 bases and J gave up 1 base, with 11 bases separating them. The CDR3 contains 14 residues. The germline V gene has CDR1 SGHVS and CDR2 FNYEAQ. Here the CDR3 DNA reads TGTGCCAGCACCGCGGGACCTTCCTACAATGAGCAGTTCTTC. Translation gives CASTAGPSYNEQFF.

Concerning this clone: No conserved phenylalanine or tryptophan is present at the end of the CDR3, so a read error is the likely explanation. This chain connects TRBV29-1 to TRBJ2-7; D is possibly TRBD1 (5 bases). Germline V gene sequence: CDR1 SQVTM, CDR2 ANQGSEA. The CDR3 loop spans 12 amino acids. V was shortened by 7 bases and J by 7 bases, with 17 bases between the two germline ends. CDR3 region: CSASEGAREQYL. The DNA of the CDR3 is TGCAGCGCCAGCGAAGGGGCGCGTGAGCAGTACCTC.

The chain has TRBV18 and TRBJ2-7, with D maybe TRBD2 (7 bases). This CDR3 is built from 15 residues. Germline V CDR1 and CDR2: KGHSH, LQKENI. Trimming shortened V by 2 bases and J by 3 bases, and 14 bases separated the two germline ends. The CDR3: CASSPKGGGGYEQYF. The CDR3 region has the DNA TGTGCCAGCTCACCAAAGGGGGGGGGCGGCTACGAGCAGTACTTC.

The genes are TRBV5-1 and TRBJ2-3; the match to TRBD2 covers 8 bases. The trim removed 4 bases at V and 4 bases at J, leaving 5 bases unmatched. CDR1 and CDR2 (germline): SGHRS, YFSETQ. This CDR3 region has 14 residues. CDR3 nucleotide sequence: TGCGCCAGCAGCCCTGGCGGGGGGTCAGATACGCAGTATTTT. Amino acid sequence: CASSPGGGSDTQYF.

This sequence joins TRBV7-3 and TRBJ2-7; no definite D call. Deletions cut 5 bases from V and 5 bases from J, with 19 bases between. This CDR3 has 15 residues. Germline CDR1 and CDR2: SGHTA and FQGTGA. The CDR3 nucleotides read TGTGCCAGCAGCCCCGGAGCGAGCGATGGAGACGAGCAGTACTTC. It codes for CASSPGASDGDEQYF.

The chain uses TRBV7-6 and TRBJ2-7; 8 positions agree with TRBD1. The germline V gene encodes CDR1 SGHVS and CDR2 FNYEAQ. CDR3 length equals 14 residues. V trimming: 5 bases; J trimming: 2 bases; junction bases outside the gene matches: 5. CDR3 residues: CASSRGTGAYEQYF. For the CDR3, the DNA is TGTGCCAGCAGCCGTGGGACAGGCGCCTACGAGCAGTACTTC.

V usage is TRBV28 and J usage is TRBJ1-2; perhaps TRBD1 as D (5 bases). V dropped 3 bases and J dropped 0 bases, with 11 bases sitting between them. CDR3 length: 15 amino acids. The germline CDR1 and CDR2 sequences are MDHEN and SYDVKM. CDR3 DNA sequence: TGTGCCAGCAGTTTGGCAGAAGGGGCTAACTATGGCTACACCTTC. This codes for CASSLAEGANYGYTF.

This chain uses TRBV29-1 with TRBJ2-1, with 7 positions matching TRBD2. CDR3 length equals 12 residues. V trimming: 4 bases; J trimming: 14 bases; junction bases outside the gene matches: 11. The germline gives CDR1 SQVTM, CDR2 ANQGSEA. CDR3 DNA sequence: TGCAGCGTTGTTAGCGGTACCGCGGGGGAGTTCTTC. This gives the protein CSVVSGTAGEFF.

V and J are TRBV7-9 and TRBJ2-5; 8 nucleotides line up with TRBD2. The germline V gene has CDR1 SEHNR and CDR2 FQNEAQ (reference sequence). This CDR3 is 16 amino acids long. Trimming removed 5 bases from V and 2 bases from J; junction bases left unmatched: 10. This CDR3 reads CASSAWTSRVQETQYF. The CDR3 nucleotides are TGTGCCAGCAGCGCCTGGACTAGCCGCGTGCAAGAGACCCAGTACTTC.

The chain employs TRBV29-1 and TRBJ2-1; D might be TRBD2 (5 bases). The CDR3 is 15 amino acids. The V end was cut by 3 bases, the J end by 2 bases, with 14 bases between. Germline V lookup: CDR1 SQVTM, CDR2 ANQGSEA. The CDR3 here is CSVDVGRSPYNEQFF. Here the CDR3 DNA reads TGCAGCGTTGATGTGGGGAGAAGCCCCTACAATGAGCAGTTCTTC.

The gene calls are TRBV7-2 and TRBJ2-5; D gene ambiguous. Germline V lookup: CDR1 SGHTA, CDR2 FQGNSA. The CDR3 length is 14 residues. Between the trimmed V and J ends, which lost 3 bases and 5 bases, there was a span of 13 bases. The CDR3 sequence: CASSFPSFGETQYF. The CDR3 coding sequence is TGTGCCAGCAGCTTCCCCTCATTCGGGGAGACCCAGTACTTC.

The CDR3 DNA reads as TGTGCCAGCAGTTTGAGGGCGAGCAATCAGCCCCAGCATTTT. Its translation: CASSLRASNQPQHF. The chain links TRBV28 to TRBJ1-5; D gene ambiguous. The CDR3 extends over 14 amino acids. Trimming stripped 3 bases from V and 1 base from J, with 7 bases between. From germline, CDR1 is MDHEN and CDR2 SYDVKM.

This chain uses TRBV4-1 with TRBJ2-3; 10 bases are a match to TRBD2. Germline V CDR1 and CDR2: MGHRA, YSYEKL. The trim removed 4 bases at V and 6 bases at J, leaving 7 bases unmatched. The CDR3 runs 15 residues. The CDR3 region is CASSRASGGDDTQYF. DNA for the CDR3: TGCGCCAGCAGCCGAGCTAGCGGGGGTGATGATACGCAGTATTTT.

This chain connects TRBV7-9 to TRBJ2-1; 13 nucleotides match TRBD2. Looked up from germline, CDR1 is SEHNR and CDR2 is FQNEAQ (reference sequence). V was pared by 4 bases and J by 9 bases, with 9 bases of the junction left unmatched. The CDR3 totals 16 residues. The CDR3 spells CASSSLGLAGVGEQFF. The CDR3 nucleotides read TGTGCCAGCAGCTCGTTAGGACTAGCGGGAGTAGGTGAGCAGTTCTTC.

The rearrangement uses TRBV7-9 and TRBJ2-1; possibly TRBD1 for D (5 bases). Germline V lookup: CDR1 SEHNR, CDR2 FQNEAQ (reference sequence). This CDR3 contains 14 residues. Trimming left V 8 bases short and J 0 bases short, with 11 bases between. The CDR3 DNA reads as TGTGCCAGCGGTACAGGTAGCTCCTACAATGAGCAGTTCTTC. Translation gives CASGTGSSYNEQFF.

The CDR3 protein is CASSPSYRDEQYF. The CDR3 DNA sequence: TGTGCCAGCAGCCCTTCCTACAGGGACGAGCAGTACTTC. The rearrangement joins TRBV11-2 to TRBJ2-7, with TRBD1 as a possible D gene (6 bases). The CDR3 runs 13 residues. The germline V and J ends were trimmed by 5 bases and 5 bases, with 13 bases remaining between them. Germline V CDR1 and CDR2: SGHAT, FQNNGV.

The rearrangement links TRBV4-3 to TRBJ2-1, with D possibly matching TRBD2 (6 bases). V was pared by 0 bases and J by 2 bases, with 11 bases between. Looked up from germline, CDR1 is LGHNA and CDR2 is YSLEER. CDR3 size: 16 residues. The CDR3 sequence is CASSQDGAGPYNEQFF. Written as DNA, the CDR3 is TGCGCCAGCAGCCAAGATGGGGCGGGGCCCTACAATGAGCAGTTCTTC.

The chain uses TRBV10-3 and TRBJ2-7; 7 bases are a match to TRBD1. J gave up 0 bases and V 4 bases, and 9 bases lay outside the gene matches. Germline lookup yields CDR1 ENHRY and CDR2 SYGVKD. This CDR3 spans 16 amino acids. The CDR3 region has the DNA TGTGCCATCAGTGGAAATAGCCGGGACAGCTCCTACGAGCAGTACTTC. Translated: CAISGNSRDSSYEQYF.

This clone was counted once. The V call is TRBV6-5, the J call TRBJ1-5; D may be TRBD1 (5 bases). V lost 10 bases and J 2 bases, leaving 12 bases between the germline ends. The CDR3 consists of 13 residues. Germline CDR1 MNHEY, CDR2 SVGAGI. CDR3 sequence reads: CATQGSGNQPQHF. CDR3 nucleotide sequence: TGTGCCACCCAGGGATCCGGCAATCAGCCCCAGCATTTT.

This clone came up once. V is TRBV5-6 and J is TRBJ2-2; perhaps TRBD1 as D (6 bases). Trimming removed 4 bases at V and 2 bases at J, with 9 bases between. From germline, CDR1 is SGHDT and CDR2 YYEEEE. The CDR3 is made up of 14 amino acids. Here the CDR3 reads CASSPDSNTGELFF. Here the CDR3 DNA reads TGTGCCAGCAGCCCGGACAGTAACACCGGGGAGCTGTTTTTT.

V gene TRBV19 combines with J gene TRBJ2-7, with D unresolved. The CDR3 runs 16 residues. Trimming took off 2 bases at V and 2 bases at J, with 16 bases between the two ends. CDR1 and CDR2 from the germline V gene are LNHDA and SQIVND (reference sequence). CDR3 sequence: CASSILLGARTYEQYF. The CDR3 DNA reads TGTGCCAGTAGTATACTTCTAGGAGCCCGGACCTACGAGCAGTACTTC.